The clone carrying this T cell receptor beta chain was recorded at least ten times. Its target is unknown. The data stem from a study of T cells in Graves' hyperthyroidism and ophthalmopathy. Looking at the study overall: Peripheral blood was taken when the disease was first diagnosed, before any treatment began. Points from the study as a whole: Before onset, ophthalmopathy was predicted by the model a median about six months earlier. The blood repertoire included most of the expanded thyroid clonotypes above 0.001.

The CDR3 regions of TCR beta were amplified from RNA transcripts. HTBI primers were used for first-round RT-PCR of the TCR CDR3. TCRdb reprocessed the multiplex PCR reads via MiXCR and lists one record per CDR3 protein. The sample records approximately 590,000 distinct CDR3 sequences, around 16% being singletons. In patients aged 18 to 65, hyperthyroidism was newly diagnosed, with duration under 2 months. This CDR3 is built from 15 residues. Trimming removed 0 bases from V and 6 bases from J, with 12 bases in between. CDR1 and CDR2 (germline): MNHEY, SMNVEV (reference sequence). Sequenced: blood. This chain joins TRBV27 and TRBJ2-1; perhaps D is TRBD1 or TRBD2 (6 bases each). This receptor was obtained from a woman aged 30 to 39 with Graves' hyperthyroidism. CDR3 residues: CASSLSGGRGNEQFF. CDR3 sequence (DNA): TGTGCCAGCAGTTTATCGGGGGGCCGGGGCAATGAGCAGTTCTTC.